The rows below give T cell receptor beta chains drawn from one sample of a study of blood T cells in healthy people across ages. MiXCR was run by TCRdb on the 5' RACE reads, yielding one entry per CDR3 protein. Of just under 750,000 distinct CDR3 sequences listed, about 20% were seen once; the top ten hold 20% to 25%. Material: blood. The receptors were sampled from a man aged 70-80 years in good health. Each CDR3 is given with its conserved first and last residue. A D gene is named only where the DNA matches it firmly. Expanded clones are given a class, and other clones once, few, many or no size at all.

V gene	clone size	J gene	D gene	CDR3 protein	CDR3 DNA
TRBV12-3/TRBV12-4	few	TRBJ1-1	.	CASSLRGLARSGAFF	TGTGCCAGCAGTCTCCGGGGGTTAGCCCGGTCGGGGGCTTTCTTT
TRBV7-3	.	TRBJ2-3	.	CASSLNRGADTQYF	TGTGCCAGCAGCTTAAACCGCGGGGCGGATACGCAGTATTTT
TRBV12-3/TRBV12-4	.	TRBJ1-1	.	CASSWEGEGTEAFF	TGTGCCAGCAGTTGGGAAGGGGAGGGTACTGAAGCTTTCTTT
TRBV7-2	many	TRBJ2-1	.	CASIMGVNEQFF	TGTGCCAGCATCATGGGAGTCAATGAGCAGTTCTTC
TRBV14	.	TRBJ2-1	TRBD1	CASSQGQWYNEQFF	TGTGCCAGCAGCCAGGGACAGTGGTACAATGAGCAGTTCTTC
TRBV7-2	.	TRBJ1-2	TRBD1	CASSIASGQGGYTF	TGTGCCAGCAGCATTGCAAGTGGACAGGGTGGCTACACCTTC
TRBV5-4	.	TRBJ2-5	.	CASSLEREDTQYF	TGTGCCAGCAGCTTGGAACGGGAAGACACCCAGTACTTC
TRBV7-8	few	TRBJ2-2	.	CASSLGLDAGELFF	TGTGCCAGCAGCTTAGGACTAGACGCCGGGGAGCTGTTTTTT
TRBV6-2/TRBV6-3	few	TRBJ2-3	TRBD2	CASTPVGGDTQYF	TGTGCCAGCACCCCCGTGGGGGGGGATACGCAGTATTTT
TRBV18	.	TRBJ2-2	.	CASSQQGAGELFF	TGTGCCAGCTCACAACAGGGTGCCGGGGAGCTGTTTTTT
TRBV7-3	few	TRBJ2-1	TRBD1	CASSLSAGGWDEQFF	TGTGCCAGCAGCCTATCGGCAGGGGGCTGGGATGAGCAGTTCTTC
TRBV27	few	TRBJ2-1	TRBD2	CASSGTSGPNYKQFF	TGTGCCAGCAGTGGGACTAGCGGGCCTAACTATAAGCAGTTCTTC
TRBV29-1	.	TRBJ1-2	TRBD1	CSVGTGLLYGYTF	TGCAGCGTTGGGACAGGACTCCTCTATGGCTACACCTTC
TRBV3-1	.	TRBJ2-3	TRBD2	CASSQGLASDTQYF	TGTGCCAGCAGCCAAGGACTAGCATCAGATACGCAGTATTTT
TRBV6-5	.	TRBJ1-3	.	CASREGAARGNTIYF	TGTGCCAGCAGGGAAGGAGCGGCTAGGGGAAACACCATATATTTT
TRBV2	.	TRBJ1-5	.	CASSEQYANQPQHF	TGTGCCAGCAGTGAACAGTACGCGAATCAGCCCCAGCATTTT
TRBV5-6	.	TRBJ2-1	.	CASSSVAYLYNEQFF	TGTGCCAGCAGCTCGGTGGCATACTTATACAATGAGCAGTTCTTC
TRBV20-1	few	TRBJ2-3	TRBD2	CSARSILAGGGADTQYF	TGCAGTGCTCGATCGATACTAGCGGGAGGTGGGGCAGATACGCAGTATTTT
TRBV7-9	.	TRBJ1-1	.	CASRWVNTEAFF	TGTGCCAGCCGGTGGGTGAACACTGAAGCTTTCTTT
TRBV2	many	TRBJ2-7	.	CASSWIRGAPHEQYF	TGTGCCAGCAGTTGGATCAGGGGGGCCCCCCACGAGCAGTACTTC
TRBV7-3	.	TRBJ2-3	TRBD2	CASSLRPSGGMTTDTQYF	TGTGCCAGCAGCTTAAGGCCCAGCGGGGGGATGACCACGGATACGCAGTATTTT
TRBV20-1	.	TRBJ2-7	.	CSASSGTSSYEQYF	TGCAGTGCTAGTTCAGGGACGAGCTCCTACGAGCAGTACTTC
TRBV6-6	.	TRBJ2-1	TRBD1	CASSPGTGPYNEQFF	TGTGCCAGCAGTCCCGGGACAGGGCCCTACAATGAGCAGTTCTTC
TRBV4-2	few	TRBJ2-1	TRBD2	CASSPTGTRTFHEQFF	TGTGCCAGCAGCCCCACCGGGACTAGAACGTTCCATGAGCAGTTCTTC
TRBV6-6	few	TRBJ2-7	.	CASSYHLKTYEQYF	TGTGCCAGCAGTTACCACCTGAAGACCTACGAGCAGTACTTC
TRBV11-2	few	TRBJ2-3	TRBD1	CASSPQDRDIDTQYF	TGTGCCAGCAGCCCCCAGGACAGGGATATAGATACGCAGTATTTT
TRBV5-3	.	TRBJ2-1	.	CARSGDRYNEQFF	TGTGCCAGAAGCGGGGACCGTTACAATGAGCAGTTCTTC
TRBV11-3	few	TRBJ2-1	.	CASSLGRVFINEQFF	TGTGCCAGCAGCTTAGGCAGGGTGTTCATCAATGAGCAGTTCTTC
TRBV4-2	few	TRBJ2-3	TRBD2	CASSQEGAGTSFPDTQYF	TGTGCCAGCAGCCAAGAGGGGGCCGGGACTAGCTTCCCAGATACGCAGTATTTT
TRBV29-1	.	TRBJ2-5	TRBD2	CSTSEAQGTQYF	TGCAGCACTAGCGAGGCCCAGGGGACCCAGTACTTC
TRBV12-3/TRBV12-4	few	TRBJ2-3	TRBD2	CASAGGWGTDTQYF	TGTGCCAGCGCGGGGGGGTGGGGCACAGATACGCAGTATTTT
TRBV19	once	TRBJ2-3	TRBD2	CASSLRTSGGAVDTQYF	TGTGCCAGTAGTCTCCGGACTAGCGGGGGGGCCGTAGATACGCAGTATTTT
TRBV19	.	TRBJ2-5	.	CASRDSSGTQYF	TGTGCCAGTAGAGACAGTTCGGGGACCCAGTACTTC
TRBV5-5	.	TRBJ2-1	.	CASSAKPDLSTSSYNEQFF	TGTGCCAGCAGCGCCAAGCCAGACTTATCGACGAGCTCCTACAATGAGCAGTTCTTC
TRBV20-1	few	TRBJ1-5	.	CSASSGPRGNQPQHF	TGCAGTGCTAGTTCTGGGCCGCGGGGCAATCAGCCCCAGCATTTT
TRBV7-2	few	TRBJ2-5	.	CASSLDVVPPAQYF	TGTGCCAGCAGCTTAGATGTTGTCCCGCCCGCCCAGTACTTC
TRBV7-9	.	TRBJ2-5	TRBD2	CASSLARAGGPEVFF	TGTGCCAGCAGCTTAGCGCGGGCGGGAGGGCCGGAGGTGTTCTTC
TRBV12-3/TRBV12-4	few	TRBJ1-6	.	CASTNTPGSPLHF	TGTGCCAGCACCAATACCCCAGGGTCACCCCTCCACTTT
TRBV14	.	TRBJ1-2	.	CASSHERGENYGYTF	TGTGCCAGCAGCCATGAGAGGGGTGAGAACTATGGCTACACCTTC
TRBV12-5	few	TRBJ2-5	.	CASGSRGPIQETQYF	TGTGCTAGTGGTTCCCGGGGGCCCATACAAGAGACCCAGTACTTC
TRBV7-8	.	TRBJ2-3	.	CASSTLVAQRGDTQYF	TGTGCCAGCAGTACACTAGTGGCCCAAAGGGGAGATACGCAGTATTTT
TRBV18	.	TRBJ2-3	TRBD2	CASSPVAGGADTQYF	TGTGCCAGCTCACCGGTGGCGGGGGGAGCAGATACGCAGTATTTT
TRBV14	once	TRBJ2-1	.	CASSQETRNEQFF	TGTGCCAGCAGCCAAGAGACAAGAAATGAGCAGTTCTTC
TRBV6-2/TRBV6-3	.	TRBJ2-4	TRBD2	CASSFMGLAVIAKNIQYF	TGTGCCAGCAGTTTCATGGGACTAGCGGTGATAGCCAAAAACATTCAGTACTTC
TRBV20-1	.	TRBJ1-6	.	CSARDSPNSPLHF	TGCAGTGCTAGAGATTCGCCGAATTCACCCCTCCACTTT
TRBV5-6	.	TRBJ2-1	.	CASSFPGVGYNEQFF	TGTGCCAGCAGCTTCCCGGGAGTTGGCTACAATGAGCAGTTCTTC
TRBV10-3	few	TRBJ2-3	.	CAISERASTDTQYF	TGTGCCATCAGTGAGAGGGCCAGCACAGATACGCAGTATTTT
TRBV29-1	few	TRBJ2-1	TRBD2	CSVDTGTSAYEQFF	TGCAGCGTTGATACCGGGACTAGTGCTTATGAGCAGTTCTTC
TRBV5-1	few	TRBJ1-2	TRBD1	CASSLGTGGHGYTF	TGCGCCAGCAGCTTGGGGACAGGGGGACATGGCTACACCTTC
TRBV12-3/TRBV12-4	.	TRBJ2-4	.	CASTLSGGIAKNIQYF	TGTGCCAGCACCTTGTCTGGGGGCATTGCCAAAAACATTCAGTACTTC